These 10 T cell receptor beta chains came from one sample sequenced in a study of blood T cells in healthy people across ages. For the second PCR, which ran for about 6 to 12 cycles, a sample-barcoded 5' primer and a J-beta primer mix were used. TCRdb processed the 5' RACE reads anew with MiXCR; each CDR3 protein has one entry. The data contain under 1,000,000 distinct CDR3 sequences, 35% to 60% of them seen just once; the ten biggest clones take up over 15%. The sequencing sample was made of blood. These receptors all come from a man at least 80 years old in good health.

The V gene is TRBV10-3, the J gene TRBJ2-1; D unresolved. The V end lost 9 bases, the J end lost 0 bases, and 9 bases lay between the germline ends. The CDR3 consists of 13 residues. Germline values: CDR1 ENHRY, CDR2 SYGVKD. The CDR3 DNA reads TGTGCCATAGGACGAAGCTCCTACAATGAGCAGTTCTTC. The encoded protein is CAIGRSSYNEQFF.

CDR3 nucleotides: TGTGCCAGCAGCCAAGGGGCAGGGCGAAACTATGGCTACACCTTC. It encodes CASSQGAGRNYGYTF. The chain couples TRBV4-2 to TRBJ1-2, with D maybe TRBD1 (5 bases). The V end lost 1 base, the J end lost 2 bases, and 11 bases lay between the germline ends. The CDR3 sequence is 15 residues long. The germline gives CDR1 LGHNA, CDR2 YNFKEQ.

The chain couples TRBV27 to TRBJ2-1; 10 bases agree with TRBD1. Germline V lookup: CDR1 MNHEY, CDR2 SMNVEV (reference sequence). This CDR3 is built from 16 residues. The V and J ends lost 4 bases and 3 bases, in that order; junction bases with no gene match: 6. CDR3 sequence (DNA): TGTGCCAGCAGTTCAAAGGGACAGGGGCTCTACAATGAGCAGTTCTTC. It translates to CASSSKGQGLYNEQFF.

For this clonotype: At one of its ends the junction is not consistent with the germline gene, which may arise from a read error. The V and J genes are TRBV10-3 and TRBJ2-1, with 7 bases fitting TRBD1. Per germline, CDR1 ENHRY and CDR2 SYGVKD. The CDR3 runs to 15 residues. The CDR3 DNA follows: TGTGCCATCAGTGACAAGACAGGGACCTACAATGAGCGGTTCTTC. Protein product: CAISDKTGTYNERFF.

This clonotype appeared a single time. The rearrangement uses TRBV4-3 and TRBJ2-3; D may be TRBD1 or TRBD2 (6 bases each). Germline values: CDR1 LGHNA, CDR2 YSLEER. V lost 0 bases, J lost 4 bases, and 17 bases lay in between. This CDR3 has 17 amino acids. CDR3 in amino acids: CASSQDGSGAESDTQYF. In DNA, the CDR3 is TGCGCCAGCAGCCAAGATGGGTCGGGGGCTGAGTCAGATACGCAGTATTTT.

CDR3 sequence: CASSRGGGGSYNEQFF. The CDR3 DNA reads TGTGCCAGCAGCCGCGGGGGGGGAGGCTCCTACAATGAGCAGTTCTTC. The V gene is TRBV7-3, the J gene TRBJ2-1; 9 bases are shared with TRBD2. Looked up from germline, CDR1 is SGHTA and CDR2 is FQGTGA. With 5 bases clipped from V and 0 bases from J, the junction kept 5 bases outside the gene matches. The CDR3 contains 16 residues.

The chain uses TRBV7-2 and TRBJ2-5, with 13 bases that match TRBD2. V trimming: 5 bases; J trimming: 11 bases; junction bases outside the gene matches: 11. Germline V gene data show CDR1 as SGHTA and CDR2 as FQGNSA. The CDR3 runs to 15 residues. CDR3 nucleotides: TGTGCCAGCAGCACCCGGACTAGCGGGAGCAATGAGCAGTACTTC. The encoded protein is CASSTRTSGSNEQYF.

This clonotype was detected ten times or more. The chain carries TRBV7-3 and TRBJ2-1, with 10 bases that match TRBD2. The CDR3 runs to 21 residues. The V gene end was trimmed by 4 bases and the J gene end by 5 bases; junction bases not matched to a gene: 23. Germline loops: CDR1 SGHTA, CDR2 FQGTGA. CDR3 loop: CASSSAESGPLAGEKDNEQFF. DNA for the CDR3: TGTGCCAGCAGCTCGGCCGAATCCGGGCCTCTAGCGGGAGAAAAGGACAATGAGCAGTTCTTC.

In this sample, this clonotype turned up a few times. This may stem from a read error, because a much larger clone lies one nucleotide away. Here the CDR3 reads CATSRGGDLETQYF. The DNA for the CDR3 is TGTGCCACCAGCAGAGGTGGGGACCTAGAGACCCAGTACTTC. The V and J genes are TRBV15 and TRBJ2-5; perhaps D is TRBD1 or TRBD2 (5 bases each). The CDR3 loop spans 14 amino acids. V was clipped by 1 base and J by 4 bases, with 10 bases between them. From germline, CDR1 is LNHNV and CDR2 YYDKDF (reference sequence).

This clonotype was picked up one time. V is TRBV7-2 and J is TRBJ1-1; no reliable D call. CDR3 length equals 11 residues. CDR1 is SGHTA, CDR2 FQGNSA, per germline. V was cut by 4 bases and J by 10 bases, with 10 bases left in between. The CDR3 loop reads CASSSPMVAFF. CDR3 nucleotide sequence: TGTGCCAGCAGCTCCCCCATGGTAGCTTTCTTT.